The sequence of this T cell receptor (beta chain) was determined in a study of blood T cell repertoires in COVID-19. For the study at large: Collection of acute and convalescent COVID-19 samples took place in the United States, Italy and Spain. The analysed material was cDNA or gDNA that came from T cells, B-cell-depleted T cells, or PBMCs.

Methods used by the authors: Amplification of reference gene primers was used by the study to estimate nucleated cell counts. Method: immunoSEQ multiplex PCR; TCRdb's copy keeps in-frame clones and lacks some. That table is the source of V, J and clone size, and D and trimming were worked out from the DNA. The sample holds about 400,000 clones; 70% to 90% are singletons and the top ten take roughly 3.1%. The sequence came from a human donor in a cohort sampled during active COVID-19. Material for sequencing was peripheral blood.

The CDR3 nucleotides read TGTGCCAGCAGCTTAGTGGAGAGGAATTCACCCCTCCACTTT. As protein: CASSLVERNSPLHF. The rearrangement links TRBV7-9 to TRBJ1-6; D gene uncertain. The CDR3 extends over 14 amino acids. Germline assignment: CDR1 SEHNR and CDR2 FQNEAQ (reference sequence). V lost 1 base and J lost 7, with 8 bases in between.